This TCR beta chain was sequenced during a study of shared clonotypes between healthy human individuals. Trimming shortened V by 5 bases and J by 8 bases, and 19 bases separated the two germline ends. CDR1 SGHVS and CDR2 FNYEAQ come from the germline V gene. The CDR3 has 15 amino acids. Deep level was the assay's run setting. Data came from immunoSEQ multiplex PCR; TCRdb stores just in-frame clones and leaves some out. The table shows some 1 million clones, with more than 65% occurring only once. Details on this clone: Antigen: not known.

Healthy HIV-negative adults without recent acute infections or vaccinations served as donors. The investigators split CD4+ cells into a CD45RA+ naive subset and a CD45RA-negative memory subset. Study outcomes and limitations: A few donors had 4% to 6.5% of their naive CD4 clonotypes in common.

Sample: memory CD4+ T cells sorted from blood. The subset is: CD45RA-negative fraction. The receptor was derived from a man between 18 and 29 years old in good health. This chain uses TRBV7-6 with TRBJ2-1; D gene unclear. CDR3 DNA: TGTGCCAGCAGCAAAGAGGTGGGAAGTATGTATGAGCAGTTCTTC. It is translated as CASSKEVGSMYEQFF.